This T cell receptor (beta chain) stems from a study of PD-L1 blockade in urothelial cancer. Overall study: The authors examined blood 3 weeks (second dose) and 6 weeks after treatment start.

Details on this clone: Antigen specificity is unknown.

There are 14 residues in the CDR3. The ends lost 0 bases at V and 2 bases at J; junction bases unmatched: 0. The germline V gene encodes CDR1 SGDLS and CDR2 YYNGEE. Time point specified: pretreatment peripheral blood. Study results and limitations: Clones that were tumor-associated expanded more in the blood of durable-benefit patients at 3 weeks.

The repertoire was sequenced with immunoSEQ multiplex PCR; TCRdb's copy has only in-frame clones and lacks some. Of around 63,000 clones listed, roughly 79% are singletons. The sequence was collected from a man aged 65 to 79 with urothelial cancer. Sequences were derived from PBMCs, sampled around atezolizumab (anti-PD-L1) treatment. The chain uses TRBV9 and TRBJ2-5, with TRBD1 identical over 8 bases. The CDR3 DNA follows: TGTGCCAGCAGCGTAGGGACAGGGCAAGAGACCCAGTACTTC. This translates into CASSVGTGQETQYF. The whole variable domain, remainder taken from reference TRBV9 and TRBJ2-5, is DSGVTQTPKHLITATGQRVTLRCSPRSGDLSVYWYQQSLDQGLQFLIQYYNGEERAKGNILERFSAQQFPDLHSELNLSSLELGDSALYFCASSVGTGQETQYFGPGTRLLVL.